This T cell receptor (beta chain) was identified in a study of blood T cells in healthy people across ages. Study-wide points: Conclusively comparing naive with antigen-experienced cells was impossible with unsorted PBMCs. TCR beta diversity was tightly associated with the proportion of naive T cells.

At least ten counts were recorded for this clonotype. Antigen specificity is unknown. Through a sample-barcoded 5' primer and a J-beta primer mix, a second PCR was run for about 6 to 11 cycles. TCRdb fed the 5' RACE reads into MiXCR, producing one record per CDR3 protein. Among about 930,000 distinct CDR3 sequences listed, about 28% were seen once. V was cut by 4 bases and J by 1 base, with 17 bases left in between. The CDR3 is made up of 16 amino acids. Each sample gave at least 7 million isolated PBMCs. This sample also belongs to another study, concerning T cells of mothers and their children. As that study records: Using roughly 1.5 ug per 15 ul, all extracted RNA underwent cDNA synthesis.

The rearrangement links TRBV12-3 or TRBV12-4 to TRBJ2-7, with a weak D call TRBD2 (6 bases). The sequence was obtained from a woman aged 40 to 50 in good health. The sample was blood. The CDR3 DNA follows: TGTGCCAGCAGTTCCCTCCCGGGGGTACGGTCCTACGAGCAGTACTTC. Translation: CASSSLPGVRSYEQYF.